This T cell receptor beta chain was sequenced in a study of blood T cell repertoires in COVID-19. The wider study: Nucleic acid was either cDNA or gDNA, and it came from T cells, B-cell-depleted T cells, or PBMCs.

CDR1 and CDR2 (germline): LNHDA, SQIVND (reference sequence). CDR3 length equals 15 residues. After removal of 5 bases from V and 9 bases from J, the junction contained 9 bases not matched to a gene. Authors' methods: Nucleated cell counts were estimated from reference gene primer amplification. Produced via immunoSEQ multiplex PCR; TCRdb's table is partial and in-frame only. D and trimming were read from the DNA, whereas the V and J calls and clone size are those reported in that table. This sample yields 95,000 to 100,000 clones, of which over 75% are seen a single time; approximately 10% belongs to the top ten.

The chain joins TRBV19 to TRBJ2-1; 11 positions agree with TRBD2. This clonotype was sampled from a woman aged 25-40 years with acute or convalescent COVID-19. The source material was peripheral blood. The CDR3, as DNA: TGTGCCAGTAGTCAATTTAGCGGGGGGGCGTCTGAGCAGTTCTTC. Translated, it gives CASSQFSGGASEQFF.